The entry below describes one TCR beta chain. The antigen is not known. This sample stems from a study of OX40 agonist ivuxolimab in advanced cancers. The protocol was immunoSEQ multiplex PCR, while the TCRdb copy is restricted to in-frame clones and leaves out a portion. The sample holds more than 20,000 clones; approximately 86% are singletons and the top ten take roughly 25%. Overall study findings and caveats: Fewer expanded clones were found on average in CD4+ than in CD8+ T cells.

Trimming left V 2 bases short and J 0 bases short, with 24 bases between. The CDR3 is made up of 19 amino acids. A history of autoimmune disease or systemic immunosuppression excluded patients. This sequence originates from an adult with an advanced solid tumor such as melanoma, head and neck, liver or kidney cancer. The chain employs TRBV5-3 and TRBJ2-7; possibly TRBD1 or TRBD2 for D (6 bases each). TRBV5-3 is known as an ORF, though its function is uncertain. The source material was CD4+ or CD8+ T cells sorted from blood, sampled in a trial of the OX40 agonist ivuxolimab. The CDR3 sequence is CARSFPLRRGWEASYEQYF. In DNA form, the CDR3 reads TGTGCCAGAAGCTTTCCCCTGAGAAGGGGGTGGGAGGCCTCCTACGAGCAGTACTTC.